This TCR beta chain is from a study of neoadjuvant anti-PD-1 for oral cavity cancer. The overall study: Patients without progression got a fourth dose around day 43. The study, taken as a whole, reports: Pretreatment Treg/Th17 ratio correlated inversely with post-treatment tumor clonality.

This table comes from immunoSEQ multiplex PCR, and its TCRdb copy is limited to in-frame clones, with some not included. Of 15,000 to 20,000 clones listed, roughly 72% are singletons. A word on this clone: What it binds is unknown.

These newly diagnosed stage II-IVA oral cavity squamous cell carcinoma patients had no prior systemic or radiation treatment. Cohort: HPV-negative, locally advanced oral cavity squamous cell carcinoma patients. V was cut by 7 bases and J by 0 bases, with 8 bases left in between. The CDR3 consists of 13 residues. CDR1 is MNHEY and CDR2 is SMNVEV in the germline V gene (reference sequence). The V gene is TRBV27, the J gene TRBJ2-3, with D uncertain. The clonotype was recovered from a person between 40 and 85 years old with oral cavity squamous cell carcinoma. The input for sequencing was PBMCs, taken before nivolumab (anti-PD-1) treatment. In nucleotides, the CDR3 is TGTGCCAGCAAACCAGACAGCACAGATACGCAGTATTTT. The encoded protein is CASKPDSTDTQYF.